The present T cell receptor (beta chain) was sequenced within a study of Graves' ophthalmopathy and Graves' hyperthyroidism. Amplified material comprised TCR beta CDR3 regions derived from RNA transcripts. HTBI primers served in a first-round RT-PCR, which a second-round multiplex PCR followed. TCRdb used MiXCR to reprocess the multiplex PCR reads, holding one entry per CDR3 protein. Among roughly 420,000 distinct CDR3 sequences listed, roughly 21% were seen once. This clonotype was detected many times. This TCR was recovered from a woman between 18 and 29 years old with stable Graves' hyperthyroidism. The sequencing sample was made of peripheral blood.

CDR3 sequence reads: CASSLQEGNTEAFF. The CDR3 DNA reads as TGTGCCAGCAGTTTACAGGAGGGGAACACTGAAGCTTTCTTT. The V and J genes are TRBV12-3 or TRBV12-4 and TRBJ1-1; D remains ambiguous. Deletions cut 2 bases from V and 1 base from J, with 8 bases between. CDR3 length equals 14 residues.